A selection of T cell receptor beta chains follows, all from one sample in a study of OX40 agonist ivuxolimab in advanced cancers. Data came from immunoSEQ multiplex PCR; TCRdb stores just in-frame clones and leaves some out. The data hold more than 50,000 clones, with 86% observed a single time. This sample comprised CD4+ or CD8+ T cells sorted from blood, obtained in a trial of the OX40 agonist ivuxolimab. The source of these receptors is an adult with an advanced solid tumor such as melanoma, head and neck, liver or kidney cancer. Both conserved end residues are part of each CDR3. Each record gives: V gene, clone size, J gene, D gene, CDR3 protein, CDR3 DNA. The D gene is left open where the match is weak. For some rows the clone size is stated as once, few or many, or as a class when expanded; others skip it.

>TRBV7-3|NA|TRBJ2-7|TRBD1
CAGTGSYEQYF
TGTGCCGGGACAGGGTCCTACGAGCAGTACTTC
>TRBV30|NA|TRBJ1-6|TRBD1
CAWRQPDRVNSPLHF
TGTGCCTGGAGACAACCCGACAGGGTAAACTCACCCCTCCACTTT
>TRBV5-6|NA|TRBJ2-5|NA
CASSLEGGGETQYF
TGTGCCAGCAGCTTAGAAGGGGGTGGAGAGACCCAGTACTTC
>TRBV30|NA|TRBJ2-7|TRBD1
CAFGTGGYEQYF
TGTGCCTTCGGGACAGGGGGCTACGAGCAGTACTTC
>TRBV18|NA|TRBJ2-7|TRBD2
CASSPLGDSGGAEEQYF
TGTGCCAGCTCACCACTCGGAGATAGCGGGGGGGCGGAAGAGCAGTACTTC
>TRBV6-5|NA|TRBJ1-3|NA
CASRTQGMLGNTIYF
TGTGCCAGCAGAACACAGGGAATGTTAGGAAACACCATATATTTT
>TRBV2|NA|TRBJ2-3|NA
CASSEQGGRDTQYF
TGTGCCAGCAGTGAACAGGGGGGGCGAGATACGCAGTATTTT
>TRBV6-1|NA|TRBJ1-4|NA
CASRDGRNEKLFF
TGTGCCAGCAGGGACGGGAGGAACGAAAAACTGTTTTTT
>TRBV18|NA|TRBJ1-6|NA
CASSLGGDNSPLHF
TGTGCCAGCTCACTGGGGGGAGATAATTCACCCCTCCACTTT
>TRBV2|NA|TRBJ1-5|NA
CASSLQINQPQHF
TGTGCCAGCAGTTTACAGATCAATCAGCCCCAGCATTTT
>TRBV11-3|NA|TRBJ1-1|TRBD1
CASRYRGNTEAFF
TGTGCCAGCAGATACAGGGGGAACACTGAAGCTTTCTTT
>TRBV7-9|NA|TRBJ1-6|TRBD1
CASSLGTANSPLHF
TGTGCCAGCAGCCTCGGGACAGCCAATTCACCCCTCCACTTT
>TRBV6-5|NA|TRBJ1-4|NA
CASRSTGPDEKLFF
TGTGCCAGCAGATCGACAGGCCCCGATGAAAAACTGTTTTTT
>TRBV4-1|NA|TRBJ1-2|NA
CASSHAMRQRGGYGYTF
TGCGCCAGCAGCCATGCGATGCGACAGCGAGGGGGCTATGGCTACACCTTC
>TRBV6-6|NA|TRBJ2-7|TRBD2
CASSSSGGLYEQYF
TGTGCCAGCAGTTCCAGCGGGGGGTTGTACGAGCAGTACTTC
>TRBV2|few|TRBJ1-1|NA
CASRELRLNTEAFF
TGTGCCAGCAGGGAGTTAAGGTTGAACACTGAAGCTTTCTTT
>TRBV5-4|NA|TRBJ2-7|TRBD2
CASSASGTNPEQYF
TGTGCCAGCAGCGCCTCCGGGACTAACCCTGAGCAGTACTTC
>TRBV6-5|once|TRBJ2-5|NA
CASNRPGWGETQYF
TGTGCCAGCAACCGACCCGGCTGGGGGGAGACCCAGTACTTC
>TRBV10-3|NA|TRBJ2-5|NA
CAISESTRESPNF
TGTGCCATCAGTGAGTCGACTCGGGAGTCCCCTAACTTC
>TRBV6-6|NA|TRBJ1-4|NA
CASLRGSDEKLFF
TGTGCCAGCCTGAGGGGGTCAGATGAAAAACTGTTTTTT
>TRBV11-2|once|TRBJ2-5|NA
CASSEWGQGGQETQYF
TGTGCCAGCAGTGAGTGGGGGCAGGGAGGCCAAGAGACCCAGTACTTC
>TRBV7-9|NA|TRBJ2-1|NA
CASTPGVGGEQFF
TGTGCCAGCACCCCGGGGGTTGGAGGTGAGCAGTTCTTC
>TRBV27|NA|TRBJ1-2|TRBD1
CASTMRQGYGYTF
TGTGCCAGCACTATGCGACAGGGTTATGGCTACACCTTC
>TRBV13|once|TRBJ2-3|TRBD1
CASSHRQGRDTQYF
TGTGCCAGCAGCCACCGACAGGGGCGAGATACGCAGTATTTT
>TRBV7-2|NA|TRBJ2-7|NA
CASSLHQGSAYEQYF
TGTGCCAGCAGCTTACACCAGGGTAGCGCCTACGAGCAGTACTTC
>TRBV6-5|NA|TRBJ2-7|NA
CASSKRTDEQYF
TGTGCCAGCAGTAAACGGACTGACGAGCAGTACTTC
>TRBV30|NA|TRBJ1-5|TRBD1
CAWSSQGEGPQHF
TGTGCCTGGAGTTCCCAGGGGGAGGGCCCCCAGCATTTT
>TRBV5-1|once|TRBJ1-6|NA
CASSSTNSPLHF
TGCGCCAGCAGCTCCACTAATTCACCCCTCCACTTT
>TRBV5-1|medium-sized|TRBJ2-7|NA
CASSPQPGEVGEQYF
TGCGCCAGCAGCCCCCAACCGGGGGAGGTAGGCGAGCAGTACTTC
>TRBV15|NA|TRBJ2-3|NA
CATSRADISTDTQYF
TGTGCCACCAGCAGAGCGGACATAAGCACAGATACGCAGTATTTT
>TRBV15|NA|TRBJ2-2|NA
CATAGIGDTGELFF
TGTGCCACCGCTGGGATCGGGGACACCGGGGAGCTGTTTTTT
>TRBV9|NA|TRBJ2-3|TRBD1
CASSVAVGGQGRSTDTQYF
TGTGCCAGCAGCGTAGCTGTGGGGGGACAGGGGAGGAGCACAGATACGCAGTATTTT
>TRBV7-9|NA|TRBJ2-3|NA
CASSLATTDTQYF
TGTGCCAGCAGCTTAGCTACCACAGATACGCAGTATTTT
>TRBV28|NA|TRBJ1-2|TRBD1
CASRQGAYGYTF
TGTGCCAGTAGACAGGGGGCCTATGGCTACACCTTC
>TRBV7-2|NA|TRBJ1-2|NA
CASSLGGDLLGYTF
TGTGCCAGCAGCTTAGGGGGGGACCTCCTTGGCTACACCTTC
>TRBV7-3|NA|TRBJ2-5|NA
CASSLGPTQETQYF
TGTGCCAGCAGCTTAGGTCCAACCCAGGAGACCCAGTACTTC
>TRBV7-2|NA|TRBJ2-1|TRBD1
CASSLEGSWTGGYNEQFF
TGTGCCAGCAGCTTAGAGGGGAGTTGGACAGGGGGGTACAATGAGCAGTTCTTC
>TRBV4-3|NA|TRBJ2-1|TRBD2
CASSLAGQVRGNEQFF
TGCGCCAGCAGCCTGGCGGGGCAGGTGCGGGGGAATGAGCAGTTCTTC
>TRBV28|once|TRBJ1-5|NA
CASSLQAALNQPQHF
TGTGCCAGCAGTTTACAGGCCGCCCTCAATCAGCCCCAGCATTTT
>TRBV10-3|NA|TRBJ1-1|NA
CAISESQGRTEAFF
TGTGCCATCAGTGAGTCCCAGGGCCGCACTGAAGCTTTCTTT
>TRBV5-1|NA|TRBJ1-6|TRBD1
CASRLVQGAFSSSYNSPLHF
TGCGCCAGCAGATTAGTACAGGGGGCCTTTTCCTCCTCCTATAATTCACCCCTCCACTTT
>TRBV12-1|NA|TRBJ2-1|NA
CATPQGTAYNEQFF
TGTGCCACCCCACAGGGGACGGCCTACAATGAGCAGTTCTTC
>TRBV10-3|NA|TRBJ2-3|NA
CAIRDPEGDTQYF
TGTGCCATCCGGGACCCAGAGGGAGATACGCAGTATTTT
>TRBV19|NA|TRBJ2-7|TRBD1
CASSASTGGFYEQYF
TGTGCCAGTAGTGCCTCGACAGGGGGGTTCTACGAGCAGTACTTC
>TRBV7-8|NA|TRBJ1-2|NA
CASSAHRVVVYGYTF
TGTGCCAGCAGCGCACACAGGGTAGTAGTCTATGGCTACACCTTC
>TRBV7-9|NA|TRBJ2-6|NA
CASSFFVALGANVLTF
TGTGCCAGCAGCTTTTTCGTCGCCCTTGGGGCCAACGTCCTGACTTTC
>TRBV18|NA|TRBJ2-6|NA
CASSPAGPSGANVLTF
TGTGCCAGCTCACCGGCCGGACCGTCTGGGGCCAACGTCCTGACTTTC
>TRBV7-3|NA|TRBJ2-2|NA
CASSLDSSTGELFF
TGTGCCAGCAGCTTAGATAGCTCCACCGGGGAGCTGTTTTTT
>TRBV6-5|NA|TRBJ2-4|NA
CASSYGHTENIQYF
TGTGCCAGCAGTTACGGGCACACTGAAAACATTCAGTACTTC
>TRBV5-1|NA|TRBJ2-5|NA
CASSLGGGGIETQYF
TGCGCCAGCAGCTTGGGCGGAGGGGGTATAGAGACCCAGTACTTC
>TRBV11-1|NA|TRBJ1-6|NA
CASSDEWGYNSPLHF
TGTGCCAGCAGCGACGAATGGGGATATAATTCACCCCTCCACTTT